The TCR beta chain described here comes from a study of T cell responses to AZD1222 COVID-19 vaccine. Findings and limits, study-wide: The breadth and depth of Spike-specific TCRs increased once two AZD1222 doses had been given. At baseline, just 6 or 7 AZD1222 recipients tested seropositive. Per reports, nearly half of all spike-specific TCRs target regions that are unmutated in variants. Repertoire sampling happened only post peak T cell response.

The CDR3 covers 14 residues. V lost 0 bases and J 7 bases, leaving 11 bases between the germline ends. The germline gives CDR1 SGHDT, CDR2 YYEEEE. Only in-frame clones appear in the TCRdb table, and some are missing; sequencing was by immunoSEQ multiplex PCR. The repertoire includes about 80,000 clones, 75% to 90% of them detected once, and over 20% sits in the top ten. In regard to this clone: Its target is unknown.

The chain carries TRBV5-6 and TRBJ2-4; D tentatively reads TRBD1 or TRBD2 (5 bases each). Sequencing was performed on peripheral blood, taken on day 0 of AZD1222 vaccination. The source of this sequence is an adult in good health. CDR3 in amino acids: CASSLGDGVNIQYF. The CDR3 DNA follows: TGTGCCAGCAGCTTGGGGGACGGGGTTAACATTCAGTACTTC.